The 30 T cell receptor beta chains reported below all come from one sample, sequenced in a study of T cells in Graves' hyperthyroidism and ophthalmopathy. Amplification yielded TCR beta CDR3 regions, with RNA transcripts as the source. RT-PCR in the first round (using the HTBI primer set) targeted the TCR CDR3. TCRdb passed the multiplex PCR reads through MiXCR, listing each CDR3 protein once. The table has some 550,000 distinct CDR3 sequences, around 20% seen once; the top ten hold around a quarter. The sample comprised blood. These receptors originate from a man younger than 35 with Graves' hyperthyroidism.

On this clonotype: Germline is not matched at one junction end, which may reflect a read error. This chain joins TRBV7-8 and TRBJ2-5; 8 nucleotides align to TRBD2. Germline lookup yields CDR1 SGHVS and CDR2 FQNEAQ. CDR3 length: 16 residues. CDR3 loop: CARSLPSVSGEETEDF. CDR3 bases: TGTGCCAGAAGCTTACCCTCGGTTAGCGGGGAAGAGACCGAGGACTTC.

This clonotype was counted many times. The rearrangement links TRBV19 to TRBJ1-1, with 7 positions matching TRBD1. The CDR3 contains 13 residues. Germline assignment: CDR1 LNHDA and CDR2 SQIVND (reference sequence). Unmatched junction bases numbered 4, after V lost 4 bases and J lost 5 bases. DNA for the CDR3: TGTGCCAGTAGTAGTACAGGGGAGACTGAAGCTTTCTTT. Translating it yields CASSSTGETEAFF.

A few counts support this clonotype. The CDR3 spells CASSKEGSYGDAFF. In nucleotides, the CDR3 is TGTGCCAGCAGTAAGGAGGGTTCATATGGTGATGCTTTCTTT. The chain employs TRBV25-1 and TRBJ1-1; D is uncertain. This CDR3 is built from 14 residues. Germline V gives CDR1 MGHDK, CDR2 SYGVNS. The germline V and J ends were trimmed by 5 bases and 11 bases, with 21 bases remaining between them.

This clonotype was recorded at least ten times. V gene TRBV12-5 combines with J gene TRBJ2-2; D unresolved. The germline V gene has CDR1 LGHNT and CDR2 FRNRAP. The V gene lost 5 bases and the J gene lost 8 bases, with 9 bases spanning the gap. The CDR3 covers 12 residues. DNA of the CDR3: TGTGCTAGTGGTCAGACCTGGGGGGAGCTGTTTTTT. This codes for CASGQTWGELFF.

This chain links TRBV11-2 with TRBJ2-5, with a tentative D call TRBD1 (5 bases). Germline loops: CDR1 SGHAT, CDR2 FQNNGV. V lost 5 bases and J lost 1, with 14 bases in between. The CDR3 has 15 residues. The CDR3: CASSPGRTGQETQYF. Written as DNA, the CDR3 is TGTGCCAGCAGCCCCGGGCGCACAGGCCAAGAGACCCAGTACTTC.

This clonotype was seen many times. The chain joins TRBV29-1 to TRBJ2-5, with no clear D. The CDR3 runs 12 residues. The ends were cut back, 5 bases at V and 5 bases at J, with 12 bases in the middle. Germline V gene data show CDR1 as SQVTM and CDR2 as ANQGSEA. The CDR3 coding sequence is TGCAGCGTTTCGACTGCGTCGGAGACCCAGTACTTC. Amino acid sequence: CSVSTASETQYF.

At least ten counts were recorded for this clonotype. CDR3 nucleotides: TGTGCCAGCAGCTTTTGGCTAGGAGCGGACGAGACCCAGTACTTC. This translates into CASSFWLGADETQYF. This rearrangement joins TRBV7-9 to TRBJ2-5, with D perhaps TRBD2 (5 bases). Trimming left V 3 bases short and J 5 bases short, with 16 bases between. Germline V lookup: CDR1 SEHNR, CDR2 FQNEAQ (reference sequence). The CDR3 spans 15 residues. Combining the CDR3 with reference TRBV7-9 and TRBJ2-5 gives the whole variable domain DTGVSQNPRHKITKRGQNVTFRCDPISEHNRLYWYRQTLGQGPEFLTYFQNEAQLEKSRLLSDRFSAERPKGSFSTLEIQRTEQGDSAMYLCASSFWLGADETQYFGPGTRLLVL.

The V call is TRBV12-3 or TRBV12-4, the J call TRBJ2-2, with D hard to call. This CDR3 is built from 13 residues. The V gene lost 6 bases and the J gene lost 3 bases, with 8 bases spanning the gap. Here the CDR3 reads CASSLHDTGELFF. CDR3 bases: TGTGCCAGCAGCCTACACGACACCGGGGAGCTGTTTTTT.

This clonotype occurred many times. This chain links TRBV6-5 with TRBJ2-5; TRBD1 matches 9 bases. The CDR3 consists of 14 residues. The germline V gene has CDR1 MNHEY and CDR2 SVGAGI. V was clipped by 4 bases and J by 4 bases; unmatched bases: 4. The CDR3 DNA follows: TGTGCCAGCAGTTGGGACAGGGCTGGAGAGACCCAGTACTTC. This encodes CASSWDRAGETQYF.

The chain couples TRBV6-2 or TRBV6-3 to TRBJ2-2; 9 bases line up with TRBD1. The germline CDR1 and CDR2 sequences are MNHEY and SVGEGT. The ends lost 6 bases at V and 6 bases at J; junction bases unmatched: 11. The CDR3 consists of 16 residues. This CDR3 is CASSQTGGRFAGELFF. The CDR3 DNA follows: TGTGCCAGCAGCCAAACAGGGGGCCGATTCGCCGGGGAGCTGTTTTTT.

The CDR3 loop is CAWSRINSPLHF. The CDR3 DNA follows: TGTGCCTGGAGTAGAATCAATTCACCCCTCCACTTT. The genes are TRBV30 and TRBJ1-6; D remains unclear. Between the trimmed V and J ends, which lost 2 bases and 7 bases, there was a span of 6 bases. This CDR3 comprises 12 residues. In germline, CDR1 is GTSNPN, CDR2 SVGIG (reference sequence).

This clonotype occurred many times. The chain combines TRBV7-2 with TRBJ2-3; a possible D gene is TRBD2 (6 bases). V lost 2 bases and J lost 8, with 11 bases in between. The CDR3 covers 13 residues. Germline assignment: CDR1 SGHTA and CDR2 FQGNSA. Here the CDR3 reads CASSLIGGGTQYF. CDR3 DNA: TGTGCCAGCAGCTTAATCGGGGGAGGTACGCAGTATTTT.

This clonotype was recorded at least ten times. The chain employs TRBV10-2 and TRBJ2-2; 10 nucleotides match TRBD1. Germline CDR1 is WSHSY and CDR2 is SAAADI. CDR3 length equals 13 residues. V was clipped by 8 bases and J by 6 bases; unmatched bases: 3. CDR3 sequence: CASGTGVPGELFF. DNA for the CDR3: TGCGCCAGCGGGACAGGGGTGCCCGGGGAGCTGTTTTTT.

This rearrangement joins TRBV28 to TRBJ2-7; unclear D gene. Germline V gene data show CDR1 as MDHEN and CDR2 as SYDVKM. The CDR3 extends over 12 amino acids. The V end was cut by 5 bases, the J end by 7 bases, with 12 bases between. The CDR3 region has the DNA TGTGCCAGCAGTAGGTCCCTAGGGGAGCAGTACTTC. This translates into CASSRSLGEQYF.

This clonotype was picked up a small number of times. Given a much more abundant clone one base away, this may be a read error. This chain links TRBV28 with TRBJ1-3; D call uncertain. The CDR3 runs to 12 residues. CDR1 and CDR2 from the germline V gene are MDHEN and SYDVKM. Trimming removed 5 bases at V and 9 bases at J, with 11 bases between. CDR3 sequence: CASSDTSATIYF. The CDR3 nucleotides read TGTGCCAGCAGTGACACATCGGCCACCATATATTTT.

This clonotype came up a few times. The chain joins TRBV28 to TRBJ2-5; 7 bases are shared with TRBD1. The CDR3 extends over 15 amino acids. Germline CDR1 is MDHEN and CDR2 is SYDVKM. The V segment lost 6 bases and the J segment 1 base; nucleotides outside the gene matches: 8. The CDR3 here is CASSTDREFQETQYF. In nucleotides, the CDR3 is TGTGCCAGCAGCACAGACAGGGAGTTCCAAGAGACCCAGTACTTC.

On this clonotype itself: A much bigger clone sits one base away, suggesting this may be a read error. The gene calls are TRBV2 and TRBJ1-1, with a tentative D call TRBD1 (5 bases). Germline-derived CDR1 and CDR2 are SNHLY and FYNNEI. The CDR3 is made up of 13 amino acids. CDR3 nucleotides: TGTGCCAGCAGGGCGACAGAGAACACTGAAGCTTGCTTT. This encodes CASRATENTEACF.

Only a few counts were recorded for this clonotype. V usage is TRBV4-1 and J usage is TRBJ1-2; 7 bases line up with TRBD1. The CDR3 has 14 residues. Trimming at V came to 5 bases and at J to 5 bases, leaving 8 bases not matched to a gene. In germline, CDR1 is MGHRA, CDR2 YSYEKL. The CDR3 region is CASSSRGQRYGYTF. CDR3 DNA: TGCGCCAGCAGCTCGAGGGGGCAGCGGTATGGCTACACCTTC.

The chain uses TRBV7-3 and TRBJ1-1, with TRBD1 identical over 9 bases. Germline V lookup: CDR1 SGHTA, CDR2 FQGTGA. The CDR3 totals 15 residues. J was trimmed by 1 base and V by 5 bases; bases with no gene match: 5. This CDR3 reads CASSQQGAANTEAFF. For the CDR3, the DNA is TGTGCCAGCAGCCAACAGGGGGCTGCGAACACTGAAGCTTTCTTT.

Many counts were recorded for this clonotype. V is TRBV5-1 and J is TRBJ1-2; TRBD1 matches at 7 bases. From germline, CDR1 is SGHRS and CDR2 YFSETQ. With V trimmed by 0 bases and J by 8 bases, 4 bases remained unmatched. CDR3 length equals 13 residues. The CDR3 loop reads CASSLDRGRGYTF. In nucleotides, the CDR3 is TGCGCCAGCAGCTTGGACAGGGGACGGGGCTACACCTTC.

This clonotype has at least ten counts. The CDR3 nucleotides are TGTGCCAGCAGTCCCCCCGGGGCCAAAAACATTCAGTACTTC. Translated: CASSPPGAKNIQYF. The chain combines TRBV27 with TRBJ2-4; D is ambiguous. The CDR3 consists of 14 residues. CDR1 and CDR2 (germline): MNHEY, SMNVEV (reference sequence). V was clipped by 5 bases and J by 1 base, with 9 bases between them.

The chain uses TRBV19 and TRBJ2-2; D is possibly TRBD2 (6 bases). The CDR3 is 14 residues long. Germline assignment: CDR1 LNHDA and CDR2 SQIVND (reference sequence). Trimming shortened V by 7 bases and J by 4 bases, and 13 bases separated the two germline ends. CDR3 DNA: TGTGCCAGTAAAGTAGGGAGGAGCACCGGGGAGCTGTTTTTT. Protein: CASKVGRSTGELFF.

The V gene is TRBV27, the J gene TRBJ1-6, with 7 bases fitting TRBD1. The CDR3 is made up of 16 amino acids. J gave up 7 bases and V 5 bases, and 11 bases lay outside the gene matches. Germline-derived CDR1 and CDR2 are MNHEY and SMNVEV (reference sequence). CDR3 in DNA: TGTGCCAGCAGTCCCGCAGTGCCCAGGGGGAATTCACCCCTCCACTTT. The encoded protein is CASSPAVPRGNSPLHF.

This chain joins TRBV12-3 or TRBV12-4 and TRBJ2-7; D unresolved. This CDR3 is built from 15 residues. V lost 5 bases to trimming and J lost 4 bases, with 18 bases between them. The DNA of the CDR3 is TGTGCCAGCAGTGGGGTGATGGACGGAGAATACGAGCAGTACTTC. It translates to CASSGVMDGEYEQYF.

This clonotype has ten or more counts. V gene TRBV20-1 combines with J gene TRBJ1-5; 8 bases map to TRBD1. Germline trimming cut 6 bases from V and 2 bases from J; bases unmatched to any gene: 12. The CDR3 covers 16 residues. Germline V gene lookup returns CDR1 DFQATT and CDR2 SNEGSKA (reference sequence). The CDR3 is CSARQGSASGNQPQHF. CDR3 coding DNA: TGCAGTGCCAGACAGGGGAGTGCGTCTGGCAATCAGCCCCAGCATTTT.

This clonotype was recorded many times. This sequence joins TRBV19 and TRBJ1-5; no clear D. The CDR3 has 14 amino acids. Trimming took 3 bases from V and 4 from J, leaving 10 bases between them. The germline V gene has CDR1 LNHDA and CDR2 SQIVND (reference sequence). CDR3 DNA sequence: TGTGCCAGTAGTATGGCTGCAGCAAATCAGCCCCAGCATTTT. Amino acid sequence: CASSMAAANQPQHF.

This clonotype was seen a few times. V and J are TRBV2 and TRBJ1-1, with a possible D match to TRBD1 (6 bases). Trimming took off 6 bases at V and 4 bases at J, with 15 bases between the two ends. The CDR3 has 14 amino acids. CDR1 is SNHLY and CDR2 is FYNNEI in the germline V gene. DNA for the CDR3: TGTGCCAGCAGCGAACTCGGGGGGGCCACTGAAGCTTTCTTT. Protein product: CASSELGGATEAFF.

This clonotype was detected once. The V gene is TRBV19, the J gene TRBJ1-5, with 7 bases that match TRBD1. V shed 6 bases, J shed 2 bases, and the junction held 10 bases outside the gene matches. There are 16 residues in the CDR3. Germline assignment: CDR1 LNHDA and CDR2 SQIVND (reference sequence). The CDR3 region is CASSKGGTDRNQPQHF. In DNA form, the CDR3 reads TGTGCCAGTAGCAAGGGGGGGACAGATCGCAATCAGCCCCAGCATTTT.

This clonotype was counted ten times or more. The chain is built from TRBV20-1 and TRBJ1-2, with D unresolved. Germline CDR1 and CDR2: DFQATT and SNEGSKA (reference sequence). V was clipped by 5 bases and J by 2 bases, with 6 bases between them. The CDR3 totals 11 residues. The CDR3 loop is CSASENYGYTF. CDR3 bases: TGCAGTGCTTCAGAAAACTATGGCTACACCTTC.

In this sample, this clonotype turned up a few times. The V gene is TRBV30, the J gene TRBJ2-5; D might be TRBD2 (7 bases). CDR1 and CDR2 from the germline V gene are GTSNPN and SVGIG (reference sequence). This CDR3 contains 14 residues. V shed 3 bases and J shed 5 bases, with 16 bases lying between them. In nucleotides, the CDR3 is TGTGCCTGGAGGGGGACTATCGGGGGCGAGACCCAGTACTTC. As protein: CAWRGTIGGETQYF.